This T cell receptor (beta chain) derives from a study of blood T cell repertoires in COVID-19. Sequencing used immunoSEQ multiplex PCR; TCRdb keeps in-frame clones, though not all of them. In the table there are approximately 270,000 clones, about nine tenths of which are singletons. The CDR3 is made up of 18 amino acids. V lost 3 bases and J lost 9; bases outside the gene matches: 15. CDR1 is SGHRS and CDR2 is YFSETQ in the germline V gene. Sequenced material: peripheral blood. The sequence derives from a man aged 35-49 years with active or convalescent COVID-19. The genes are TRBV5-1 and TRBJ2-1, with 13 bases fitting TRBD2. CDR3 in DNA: TGCGCCAGCAGCTCTGTAGGACTAGCGGGAGTTTATCTTAGTGAGCAGTTCTTC. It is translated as CASSSVGLAGVYLSEQFF. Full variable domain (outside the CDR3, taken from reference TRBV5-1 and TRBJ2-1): KAGVTQTPRYLIKTRGQQVTLSCSPISGHRSVSWYQQTPGQGLQFLFEYFSETQRNKGNFPGRFSGRQFSNSRSEMNVSTLELGDSALYLCASSSVGLAGVYLSEQFFGPGTRLTVL.